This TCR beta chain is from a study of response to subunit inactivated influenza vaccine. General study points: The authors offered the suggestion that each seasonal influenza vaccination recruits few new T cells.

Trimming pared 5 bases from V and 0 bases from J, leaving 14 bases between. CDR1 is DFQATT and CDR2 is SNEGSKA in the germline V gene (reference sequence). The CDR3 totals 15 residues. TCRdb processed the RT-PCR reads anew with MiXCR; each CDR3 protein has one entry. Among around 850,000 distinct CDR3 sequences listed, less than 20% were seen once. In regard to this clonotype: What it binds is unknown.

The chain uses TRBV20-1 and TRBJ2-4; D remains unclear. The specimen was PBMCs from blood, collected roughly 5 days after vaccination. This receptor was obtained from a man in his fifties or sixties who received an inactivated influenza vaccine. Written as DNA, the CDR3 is TGCAGTGCTTCATACACAAAACTAGCCAAAAACATTCAGTACTTC. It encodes CSASYTKLAKNIQYF.